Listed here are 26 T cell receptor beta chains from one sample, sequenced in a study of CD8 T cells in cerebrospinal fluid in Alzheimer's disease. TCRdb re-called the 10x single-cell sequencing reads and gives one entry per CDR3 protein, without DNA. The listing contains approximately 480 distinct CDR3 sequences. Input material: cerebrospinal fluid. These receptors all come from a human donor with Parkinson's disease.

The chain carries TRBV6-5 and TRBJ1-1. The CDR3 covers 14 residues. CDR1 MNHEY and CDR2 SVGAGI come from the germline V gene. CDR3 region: CASSYFDTNTEAFF.

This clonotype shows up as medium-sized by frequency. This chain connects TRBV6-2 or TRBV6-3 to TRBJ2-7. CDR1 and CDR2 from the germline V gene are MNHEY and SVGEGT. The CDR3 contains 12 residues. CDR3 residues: CASKGQAYEQYF.

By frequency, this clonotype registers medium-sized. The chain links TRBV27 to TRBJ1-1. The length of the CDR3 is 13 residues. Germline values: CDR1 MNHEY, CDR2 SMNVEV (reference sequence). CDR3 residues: CASSSGPGTEAFF.

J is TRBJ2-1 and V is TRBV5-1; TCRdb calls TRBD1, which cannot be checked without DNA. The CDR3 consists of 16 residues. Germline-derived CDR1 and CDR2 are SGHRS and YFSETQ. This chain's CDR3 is CASSSGEGGPYNEQFF.

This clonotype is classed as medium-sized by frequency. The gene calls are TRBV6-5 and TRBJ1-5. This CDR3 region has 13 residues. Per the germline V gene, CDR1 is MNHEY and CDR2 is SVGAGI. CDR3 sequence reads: CASSYLGNQPQHF.

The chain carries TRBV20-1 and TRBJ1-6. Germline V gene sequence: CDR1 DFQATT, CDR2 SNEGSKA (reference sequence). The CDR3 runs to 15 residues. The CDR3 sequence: CSARVPRQSNSPLHF.

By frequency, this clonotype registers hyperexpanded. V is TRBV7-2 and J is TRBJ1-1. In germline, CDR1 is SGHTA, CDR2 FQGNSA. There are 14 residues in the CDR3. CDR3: CASSSQRASTEAFF. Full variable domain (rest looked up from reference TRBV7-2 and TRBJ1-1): GAGVSQSPSNKVTEKGKDVELRCDPISGHTALYWYRQSLGQGLEFLIYFQGNSAPDKSGLPSDRFSAERTGGSVSTLTIQRTQQEDSAVYLCASSSQRASTEAFFGQGTRLTVV.

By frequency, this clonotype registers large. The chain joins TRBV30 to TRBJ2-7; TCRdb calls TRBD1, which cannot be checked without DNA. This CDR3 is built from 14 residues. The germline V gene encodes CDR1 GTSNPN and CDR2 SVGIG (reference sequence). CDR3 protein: CAWTRGRGTYEQYF.

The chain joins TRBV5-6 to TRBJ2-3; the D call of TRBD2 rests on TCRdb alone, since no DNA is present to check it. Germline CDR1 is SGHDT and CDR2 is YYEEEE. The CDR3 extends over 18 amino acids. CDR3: CASSFSSGGSTSTDTQYF.

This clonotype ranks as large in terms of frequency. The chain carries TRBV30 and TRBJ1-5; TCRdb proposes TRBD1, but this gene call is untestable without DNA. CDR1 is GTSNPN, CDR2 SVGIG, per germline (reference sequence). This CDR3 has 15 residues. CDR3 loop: CAWSPLQGTYQPQHF.

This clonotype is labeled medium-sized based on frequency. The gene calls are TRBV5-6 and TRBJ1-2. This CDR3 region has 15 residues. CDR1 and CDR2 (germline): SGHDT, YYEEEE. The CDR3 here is CASIRAARVGVSYTF.

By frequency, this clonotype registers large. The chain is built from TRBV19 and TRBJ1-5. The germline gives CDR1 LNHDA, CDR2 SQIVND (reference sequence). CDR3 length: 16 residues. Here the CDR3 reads CASSILHTESNQPQHF.

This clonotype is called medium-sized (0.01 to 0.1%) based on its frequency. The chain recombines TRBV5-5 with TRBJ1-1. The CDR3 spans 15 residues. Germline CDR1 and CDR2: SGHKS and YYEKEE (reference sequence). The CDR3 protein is CASSILASANTEAFF.

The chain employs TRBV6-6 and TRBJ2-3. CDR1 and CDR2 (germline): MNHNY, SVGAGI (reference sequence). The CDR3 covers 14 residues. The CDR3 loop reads CASSNRKPTDTQYF.

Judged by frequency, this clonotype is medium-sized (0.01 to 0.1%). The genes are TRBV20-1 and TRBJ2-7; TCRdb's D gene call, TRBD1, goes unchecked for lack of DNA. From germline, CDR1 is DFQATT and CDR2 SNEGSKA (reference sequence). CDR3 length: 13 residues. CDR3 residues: CSATVPGGREQYF.

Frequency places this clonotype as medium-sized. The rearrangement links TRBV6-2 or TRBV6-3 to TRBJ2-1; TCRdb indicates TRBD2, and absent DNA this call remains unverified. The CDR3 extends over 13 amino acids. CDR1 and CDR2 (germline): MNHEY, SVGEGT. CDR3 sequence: CASEAGGGYEQFF.

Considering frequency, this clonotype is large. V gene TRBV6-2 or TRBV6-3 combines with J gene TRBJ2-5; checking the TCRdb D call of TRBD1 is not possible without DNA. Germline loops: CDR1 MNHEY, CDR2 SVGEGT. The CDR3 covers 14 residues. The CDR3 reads CASRAPRGSETQYF.

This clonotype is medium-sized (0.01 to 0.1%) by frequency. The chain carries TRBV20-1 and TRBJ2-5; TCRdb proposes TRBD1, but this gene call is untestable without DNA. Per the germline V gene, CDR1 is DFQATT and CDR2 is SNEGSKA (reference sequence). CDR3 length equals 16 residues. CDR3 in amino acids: CSASTSFLQGEETQYF.

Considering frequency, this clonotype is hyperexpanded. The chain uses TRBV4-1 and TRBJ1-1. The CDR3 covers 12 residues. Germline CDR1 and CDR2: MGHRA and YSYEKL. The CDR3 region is CASSHAGREAFF.

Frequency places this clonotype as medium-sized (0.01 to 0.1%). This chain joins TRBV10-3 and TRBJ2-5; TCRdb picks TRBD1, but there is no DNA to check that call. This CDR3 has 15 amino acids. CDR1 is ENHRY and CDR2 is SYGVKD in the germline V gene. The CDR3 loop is CAISDGGGYQETQYF.

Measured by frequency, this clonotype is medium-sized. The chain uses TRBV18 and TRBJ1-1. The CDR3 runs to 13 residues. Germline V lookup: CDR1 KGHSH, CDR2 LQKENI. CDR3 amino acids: CASSPQGGTEAFF. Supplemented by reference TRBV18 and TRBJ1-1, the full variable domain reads NAGVMQNPRHLVRRRGQEARLRCSPMKGHSHVYWYRQLPEEGLKFMVYLQKENIIDESGMPKERFSAEFPKEGPSILRIQQVVRGDSAAYFCASSPQGGTEAFFGQGTRLTVV.

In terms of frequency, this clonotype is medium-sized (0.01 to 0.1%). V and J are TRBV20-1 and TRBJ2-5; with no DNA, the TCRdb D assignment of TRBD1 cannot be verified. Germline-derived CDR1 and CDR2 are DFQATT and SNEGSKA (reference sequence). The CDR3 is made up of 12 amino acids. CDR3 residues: CSALGQQETQYF.

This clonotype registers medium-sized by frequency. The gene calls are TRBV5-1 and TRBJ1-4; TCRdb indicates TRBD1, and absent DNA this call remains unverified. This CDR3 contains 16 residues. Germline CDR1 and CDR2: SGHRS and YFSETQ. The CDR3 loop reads CASSLGTGALNEKLFF.

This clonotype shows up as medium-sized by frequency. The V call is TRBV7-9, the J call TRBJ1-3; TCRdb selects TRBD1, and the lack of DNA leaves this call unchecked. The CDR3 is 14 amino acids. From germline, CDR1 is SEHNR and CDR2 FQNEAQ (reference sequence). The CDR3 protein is CASSTGGSVGTIYF.

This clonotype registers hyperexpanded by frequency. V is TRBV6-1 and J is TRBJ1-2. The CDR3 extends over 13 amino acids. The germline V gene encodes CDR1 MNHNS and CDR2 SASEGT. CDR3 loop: CASSDPGAYGYTF.

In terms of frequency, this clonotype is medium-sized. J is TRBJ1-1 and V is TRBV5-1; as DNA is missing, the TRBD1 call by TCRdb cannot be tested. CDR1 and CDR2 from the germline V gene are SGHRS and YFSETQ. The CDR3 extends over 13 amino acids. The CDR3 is CASKTGSNTEAFF. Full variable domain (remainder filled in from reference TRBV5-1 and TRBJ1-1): KAGVTQTPRYLIKTRGQQVTLSCSPISGHRSVSWYQQTPGQGLQFLFEYFSETQRNKGNFPGRFSGRQFSNSRSEMNVSTLELGDSALYLCASKTGSNTEAFFGQGTRLTVV.